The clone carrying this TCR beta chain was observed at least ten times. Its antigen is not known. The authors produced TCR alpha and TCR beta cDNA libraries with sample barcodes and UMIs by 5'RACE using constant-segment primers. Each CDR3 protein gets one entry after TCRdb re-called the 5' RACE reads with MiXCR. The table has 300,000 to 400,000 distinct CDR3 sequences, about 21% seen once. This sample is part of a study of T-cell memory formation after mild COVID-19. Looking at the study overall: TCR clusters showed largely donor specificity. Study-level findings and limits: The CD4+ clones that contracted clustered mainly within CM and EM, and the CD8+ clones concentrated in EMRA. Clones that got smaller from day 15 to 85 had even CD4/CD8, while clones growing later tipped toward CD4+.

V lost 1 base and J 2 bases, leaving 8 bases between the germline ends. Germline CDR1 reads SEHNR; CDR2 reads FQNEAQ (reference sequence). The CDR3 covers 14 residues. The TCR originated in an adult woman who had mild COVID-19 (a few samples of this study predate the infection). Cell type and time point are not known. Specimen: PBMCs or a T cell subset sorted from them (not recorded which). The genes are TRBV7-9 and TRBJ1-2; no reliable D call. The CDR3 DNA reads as TGTGCCAGCAGCTTAGAAGGCAGAAACTATGGCTACACCTTC. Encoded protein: CASSLEGRNYGYTF. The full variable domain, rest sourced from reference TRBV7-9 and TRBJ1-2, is DTGVSQNPRHKITKRGQNVTFRCDPISEHNRLYWYRQTLGQGPEFLTYFQNEAQLEKSRLLSDRFSAERPKGSFSTLEIQRTEQGDSAMYLCASSLEGRNYGYTFGSGTRLTVV.